This is a list of T cell receptor beta chains from one sample in a study of T-cell memory formation after mild COVID-19. TCRdb passed the 5' RACE reads through MiXCR, listing each CDR3 protein once. The sample consists of hundreds of thousands of distinct CDR3 sequences, under 20% of them appearing once. The sample was PBMCs or a T cell subset sorted from them (not recorded which). The origin of the receptors is an adult woman who had mild COVID-19 (a few samples of this study predate the infection). Cell type and time point are not known. Each CDR3 is given with its conserved first and last residue. Fields, in order: J gene, V gene, D gene, clone size, CDR3 protein, CDR3 DNA. A D gene is named only where the DNA matches it firmly. Clone size, where shown, is once, few, many, or a class for clones that have expanded.

TRBJ2-5	TRBV7-3	-	-	CASSLAGPKETQYF	TGTGCCAGCAGCTTAGCGGGCCCAAAAGAGACCCAGTACTTC
TRBJ1-1	TRBV6-6	-	few	CASRVGGFVMNTEAFF	TGTGCCAGCAGGGTAGGGGGATTCGTCATGAACACTGAAGCTTTCTTT
TRBJ2-6	TRBV6-6	TRBD1	-	CASSYSDRGYYSGANVLTF	TGTGCCAGCAGTTACTCGGACAGGGGATATTACTCTGGGGCCAACGTCCTGACTTTC
TRBJ2-3	TRBV20-1	-	few	CSARGGISTDTQYF	TGCAGTGCCCGGGGCGGGATAAGCACAGATACGCAGTATTTT
TRBJ2-1	TRBV19	TRBD2	many	CASRGSVAGGYNEQFF	TGTGCCAGTAGAGGTTCGGTAGCGGGAGGTTACAATGAGCAGTTCTTC
TRBJ2-5	TRBV4-1	-	-	CASSQGPTVGPQETQYF	TGCGCCAGCAGCCAGGGGCCTACTGTCGGGCCTCAAGAGACCCAGTACTTC
TRBJ1-2	TRBV7-9	TRBD1	few	CASSLAQGNGYTF	TGTGCCAGCAGCTTAGCACAGGGGAATGGCTACACCTTC
TRBJ1-4	TRBV7-9	TRBD1	-	CASSLARPGGKEKLFF	TGTGCCAGCAGCTTAGCGCGCCCAGGGGGCAAAGAAAAACTGTTTTTT
TRBJ2-1	TRBV7-9	TRBD2	few	CASSPDGTSGNNEQFF	TGTGCCAGCAGCCCCGACGGGACTAGCGGAAACAATGAGCAGTTCTTC
TRBJ2-1	TRBV18	TRBD2	-	CASSPQGSGPSYNEQFF	TGTGCCAGCTCACCACAGGGTAGCGGGCCCTCCTACAATGAGCAGTTCTTC
TRBJ2-3	TRBV5-5	-	many	CASRTVGLSTDTQYF	TGTGCCAGCCGAACGGTTGGGTTGAGCACAGATACGCAGTATTTT
TRBJ1-1	TRBV6-2/TRBV6-3	-	few	CASSPTPQMNTEAFF	TGTGCCAGCAGTCCCACGCCCCAAATGAACACTGAAGCTTTCTTT
TRBJ2-5	TRBV7-3	TRBD2	-	CASSPVAGVAETQYF	TGTGCCAGCAGCCCAGTAGCGGGAGTGGCAGAGACCCAGTACTTC
TRBJ2-3	TRBV7-9	-	many	CASSPTGGGTDTQYF	TGTGCCAGCAGCCCGACCGGGGGAGGCACAGATACGCAGTATTTT
TRBJ2-3	TRBV20-1	TRBD2	-	CSARVALAVTDTQYF	TGCAGTGCTAGAGTGGCTCTAGCGGTCACAGATACGCAGTATTTT
TRBJ2-7	TRBV5-1	-	-	CASSTRTPVDEQYF	TGCGCCAGCAGCACAAGGACACCGGTCGACGAGCAGTACTTC
TRBJ2-1	TRBV10-3	-	few	CAISEGGEQFF	TGTGCCATCAGTGAGGGGGGTGAGCAGTTCTTC
TRBJ1-1	TRBV4-1	-	-	CASSQDTGQGSAFF	TGCGCCAGCAGCCAAGATACGGGACAAGGGAGCGCTTTCTTT
TRBJ1-2	TRBV20-1	-	few	CSARDPGGALEGYTF	TGCAGTGCTAGAGATCCGGGGGGGGCCCTGGAGGGCTACACCTTC
TRBJ2-3	TRBV27	TRBD1	-	CASSLSGQGADTQYF	TGTGCCAGCAGTTTATCGGGACAGGGGGCAGATACGCAGTATTTT
TRBJ2-3	TRBV19	TRBD2	-	CASSYGSGGQGDTQYF	TGTGCCAGTAGTTACGGAAGCGGGGGGCAAGGAGATACGCAGTATTTT
TRBJ2-1	TRBV28	TRBD2	-	CASSLLPTGGAGIYNEQFF	TGTGCCAGCAGTTTATTACCCACCGGGGGAGCGGGAATCTACAATGAGCAGTTCTTC
TRBJ1-1	TRBV29-1	-	few	CSVEGGRQSVNTEAFF	TGCAGCGTTGAGGGGGGGAGGCAGAGCGTGAACACTGAAGCTTTCTTT
TRBJ2-1	TRBV24-1	TRBD2	few	CATSDPLTSGNHNEQFF	TGTGCCACCAGTGATCCCTTGACTAGCGGGAATCACAATGAGCAGTTCTTC
TRBJ2-1	TRBV7-6	TRBD2	few	CASSSGLAGGQYEQFF	TGTGCCAGCAGCTCGGGACTAGCGGGGGGGCAATATGAGCAGTTCTTC
TRBJ2-3	TRBV7-3	-	-	CASSLSSAAVSTDTQYF	TGTGCCAGCAGCTTAAGTTCAGCGGCAGTTAGCACAGATACGCAGTATTTT
TRBJ1-2	TRBV10-3	TRBD1	few	CAVSGGIEYGYTF	TGTGCCGTTTCAGGGGGCATAGAGTATGGCTACACCTTC
TRBJ2-2	TRBV5-4	TRBD2	-	CASSHLLAGGGTGELFF	TGTGCCAGCAGCCACCTCCTAGCGGGAGGGGGAACCGGGGAGCTGTTTTTT
TRBJ2-2	TRBV29-1	-	-	CSVEDGEFDTGELFF	TGCAGCGTTGAAGATGGGGAATTCGACACCGGGGAGCTGTTTTTT
TRBJ2-2	TRBV7-9	TRBD1	many	CASSRAGTGITGELFF	TGTGCCAGCAGCCGGGCCGGGACAGGAATAACCGGGGAGCTGTTTTTT
TRBJ2-7	TRBV20-1	-	few	CSARTGGNLIYEQYF	TGCAGTGCTAGAACCGGAGGGAACCTCATCTACGAGCAGTACTTC
TRBJ1-1	TRBV5-1	-	many	CASSPTAGDTEAFF	TGCGCCAGCAGCCCCACCGCTGGGGACACTGAAGCTTTCTTT
TRBJ2-1	TRBV5-1	-	-	CASSLDGGQNNEQFF	TGCGCCAGCAGCTTGGACGGGGGACAGAACAATGAGCAGTTCTTC
TRBJ2-6	TRBV19	-	-	CASSTGNGRGVGANVLTF	TGTGCCAGTAGTACCGGGAATGGCAGGGGGGTTGGGGCCAACGTCCTGACTTTC
TRBJ1-2	TRBV9	-	-	CASSVTGRGHYGYTF	TGTGCCAGCAGCGTTACTGGCAGGGGACACTATGGCTACACCTTC
TRBJ1-1	TRBV12-3/TRBV12-4	-	few	CASRRPGFNGTEAFF	TGTGCCAGCAGGAGGCCAGGGTTTAACGGCACTGAAGCTTTCTTT
TRBJ2-7	TRBV25-1	-	once	CASAWTGGIYEQYF	TGTGCCAGTGCGTGGACAGGAGGGATCTACGAGCAGTACTTC